This T cell receptor beta chain was sequenced in a study of STAT5B mutations in CD4+ large granular lymphocyte leukemia. Controls came from buffy coats of healthy blood donors. After removal of 5 bases from V and 5 bases from J, the junction contained 7 bases not matched to a gene. The CDR3 totals 15 residues. Germline V gene sequence: CDR1 SGHRS, CDR2 YFSETQ. Repertoires were generated with immunoSEQ multiplex PCR, while TCRdb's copy carries only in-frame clones and drops some. The sample has roughly 36,000 clones, 69% seen once. This sequence was found in a human donor in good health. The source material was CD4+ T cells from blood buffy coats. The V call is TRBV5-1, the J call TRBJ2-3, with 11 bases identical to TRBD1. The CDR3 loop reads CASSRGQGAGDTQYF. In DNA, the CDR3 is TGCGCCAGCAGTCGTGGACAGGGGGCTGGAGATACGCAGTATTTT.